What follows are 28 T cell receptor beta chains derived from one specimen sequenced in a study of blood T cell repertoires in COVID-19. Method: immunoSEQ multiplex PCR; TCRdb's copy keeps in-frame clones and lacks some. The sample shows around 310,000 clones, roughly 86% of them seen only once. Sequencing used PBMCs or T cells enriched from blood (not recorded which). These receptors all come from a woman aged 25-40 years who had recovered from COVID-19.

V gene TRBV7-9 combines with J gene TRBJ1-6; unclear D gene. This CDR3 has 14 residues. The germline V and J ends were trimmed by 11 bases and 4 bases, with 15 bases remaining between them. Germline assignment: CDR1 SEHNR and CDR2 FQNEAQ (reference sequence). The CDR3 is CAVQHSKYNSPLHF. The CDR3 DNA reads TGTGCCGTACAACACAGCAAATATAATTCACCCCTCCACTTT.

This chain connects TRBV3-1 (or the pseudogene TRBV3-2) to TRBJ1-1, with 7 bases matching TRBD1. The junction had 8 bases not matched to a gene; V was cut back by 3 bases and J by 1 base. The germline CDR1 and CDR2 sequences are LGHDT and YNNKEL (reference sequence). The CDR3 is made up of 16 amino acids. CDR3 bases: TGTGCCAGCAGCCATGGACAGGCCGCGGGGAACACTGAAGCTTTCTTT. Translated, it gives CASSHGQAAGNTEAFF.

V gene TRBV7-9 combines with J gene TRBJ2-5, with 13 bases identical to TRBD2. V lost 1 base and J lost 0; bases outside the gene matches: 2. CDR3 length equals 17 residues. Germline assignment: CDR1 SEHNR and CDR2 FQNEAQ (reference sequence). CDR3 in DNA: TGTGCCAGCAGCTTAGTGGGACTAGCGGGGTACCAAGAGACCCAGTACTTC. It codes for CASSLVGLAGYQETQYF.

The V call is TRBV19, the J call TRBJ1-2; a weak D match, TRBD1 (5 bases). The V end lost 9 bases, the J end lost 4 bases, and 12 bases lay between the germline ends. Looked up from germline, CDR1 is LNHDA and CDR2 is SQIVND (reference sequence). There are 12 residues in the CDR3. In nucleotides, the CDR3 is TGTGCCAGCCAACAAGGGGCCTATGGCTACACCTTC. It yields the protein CASQQGAYGYTF.

V gene TRBV2 combines with J gene TRBJ1-2; D is possibly TRBD1 (6 bases). V was cut by 5 bases and J by 8 bases, with 15 bases left in between. This CDR3 has 13 amino acids. CDR1 SNHLY and CDR2 FYNNEI come from the germline V gene. The chain's CDR3 is CASSFSGTQGYTF. CDR3 in DNA: TGTGCCAGCAGTTTTTCCGGGACACAAGGCTACACCTTC.

This clone was detected only once. Different DNA sequences within this sample yield the same CDR3. The gene calls are TRBV27 and TRBJ2-3; D gene uncertain. The CDR3 has 13 residues. V lost 4 bases, J lost 2 bases, and 7 bases lay in between. CDR1 and CDR2 (germline): MNHEY, SMNVEV (reference sequence). CDR3 sequence: CASSSPNTDTQYF. The CDR3 nucleotides read TGTGCCAGCAGTTCGCCTAACACAGATACGCAGTATTTT.

This chain links TRBV4-1 with TRBJ1-1; possible D gene TRBD1, 5 bases. V lost 4 bases and J 5 bases, leaving 14 bases between the germline ends. This CDR3 spans 14 amino acids. Germline V gene data show CDR1 as MGHRA and CDR2 as YSYEKL. The CDR3 region has the DNA TGCGCCAGCAGCCGCGTTGGGGCGCGGACTGAAGCTTTCTTT. It yields the protein CASSRVGARTEAFF.

This chain uses TRBV11-2 with TRBJ1-4; D unclear. From germline, CDR1 is SGHAT and CDR2 FQNNGV. CDR3 length: 15 amino acids. V was clipped by 6 bases and J by 0 bases, with 11 bases between them. The CDR3 sequence: CASSRVPSTNEKLFF. For the CDR3, the DNA is TGTGCCAGCAGTCGAGTCCCCTCAACTAATGAAAAACTGTTTTTT.

The rearrangement links TRBV18 to TRBJ2-3; 9 bases are shared with TRBD1. Looked up from germline, CDR1 is KGHSH and CDR2 is LQKENI. CDR3 length equals 15 residues. Trimming took 3 bases from V and 4 from J; bases not matched to a gene: 5. The CDR3, as DNA: TGTGCCAGCTCACCGCGACAGGGGGAAGCAGATACGCAGTATTTT. This codes for CASSPRQGEADTQYF.

This sequence joins TRBV19 and TRBJ1-1; no reliable D call. Between the trimmed V and J ends, which lost 5 bases and 0 bases, there was a span of 10 bases. Germline loops: CDR1 LNHDA, CDR2 SQIVND (reference sequence). This CDR3 spans 14 amino acids. The CDR3 region is CASSLLAMNTEAFF. Here the CDR3 DNA reads TGTGCCAGTAGTCTGCTGGCCATGAACACTGAAGCTTTCTTT.

The V gene is TRBV6-5, the J gene TRBJ2-7, with 9 bases aligning to TRBD1. The ends lost 6 bases at V and 5 bases at J; junction bases unmatched: 5. Germline CDR1 is MNHEY and CDR2 is SVGAGI. The CDR3 covers 13 residues. Written as DNA, the CDR3 is TGTGCCAGCAGCAAGGACAGGGGCCACGAGCAGTACTTC. It specifies CASSKDRGHEQYF.

This chain links TRBV7-9 with TRBJ2-1; the match to TRBD1 covers 7 bases. Germline loops: CDR1 SEHNR, CDR2 FQNEAQ (reference sequence). The CDR3 is 16 amino acids. V shed 4 bases and J 4 bases; nucleotides not matched to a gene: 10. The CDR3 protein is CASSSPTGTAYNEQFF. DNA for the CDR3: TGTGCCAGCAGCTCCCCGACCGGGACAGCGTACAATGAGCAGTTCTTC.

This clone was detected once. The J gene is TRBJ1-2, the V gene TRBV6-5; tentatively, D is TRBD1 (5 bases). Trimming removed 7 bases at V and 8 bases at J, with 14 bases between. CDR3 length: 12 residues. Germline V gene data show CDR1 as MNHEY and CDR2 as SVGAGI. The CDR3 nucleotides read TGTGCCAGCAAGACGGGGGGTCGCGGCTACACCTTC. Protein: CASKTGGRGYTF.

The rearrangement joins TRBV4-2 to TRBJ2-3; D perhaps matches TRBD2 (5 bases). CDR1 is LGHNA and CDR2 is YNFKEQ in the germline V gene. Between the trimmed V and J ends, which lost 1 base and 0 bases, there was a span of 14 bases. The CDR3 has 17 amino acids. CDR3 sequence: CASSQGSASPSTDTQYF. CDR3 coding DNA: TGTGCCAGCAGCCAAGGGTCTGCTAGCCCCAGCACAGATACGCAGTATTTT.

V gene TRBV28 combines with J gene TRBJ1-1; D is unresolved. Per the germline V gene, CDR1 is MDHEN and CDR2 is SYDVKM. The CDR3 sequence is 17 residues long. The V end was cut by 2 bases, the J end by 4 bases, with 20 bases between. The CDR3 sequence is CASSLITYSREGTEAFF. The CDR3 DNA follows: TGTGCCAGCAGTTTAATTACGTATTCTAGGGAGGGCACTGAAGCTTTCTTT. The full variable domain, with the rest looked up from reference TRBV28 and TRBJ1-1, is DVKVTQSSRYLVKRTGEKVFLECVQDMDHENMFWYRQDPGLGLRLIYFSYDVKMKEKGDIPEGYSVSREKKERFSLILESASTNQTSMYLCASSLITYSREGTEAFFGQGTRLTVV.

The rearrangement joins TRBV18 to TRBJ1-1; no reliable D call. Trimming cost V 2 bases and J 3 bases, with 10 bases left between them. CDR1 is KGHSH, CDR2 LQKENI, per germline. The CDR3 runs to 14 residues. In DNA form, the CDR3 reads TGTGCCAGCTCACCAGCCACCGGGGACACTGAAGCTTTCTTT. Its translation is CASSPATGDTEAFF.

The genes are TRBV29-1 and TRBJ1-2, with a weak D call TRBD1 (5 bases). The germline gives CDR1 SQVTM, CDR2 ANQGSEA. CDR3 length: 14 residues. The V end was cut by 0 bases, the J end by 2 bases, with 10 bases between. The CDR3 region is CSVEEQEGNYGYTF. The CDR3 DNA follows: TGCAGCGTTGAAGAACAGGAAGGGAACTATGGCTACACCTTC. The variable domain in full, with the rest retrieved from reference TRBV29-1 and TRBJ1-2, is SAVISQKPSRDICQRGTSLTIQCQVDSQVTMMFWYRQQPGQSLTLIATANQGSEATYESGFVIDKFPISRPNLTFSTLTVSNMSPEDSSIYLCSVEEQEGNYGYTFGSGTRLTVV.

The chain joins TRBV27 to TRBJ2-2; perhaps TRBD2 as D (5 bases). V was cut by 10 bases and J by 1 base, with 13 bases left in between. This CDR3 contains 14 residues. Per the germline V gene, CDR1 is MNHEY and CDR2 is SMNVEV (reference sequence). The CDR3 region has the DNA TGTGCCACCACAAGAGGGTTGAACACCGGGGAGCTGTTTTTT. Its protein is CATTRGLNTGELFF.

V and J are TRBV10-1 and TRBJ1-1; no reliable D call. This CDR3 contains 15 residues. Germline V lookup: CDR1 WNHNN, CDR2 SYGVQD (reference sequence). V lost 2 bases and J lost 7, with 17 bases in between. CDR3 protein: CASSERRGRAGEAFF. In DNA, the CDR3 is TGCGCCAGCAGTGAGAGGCGGGGAAGGGCGGGTGAAGCTTTCTTT.

The chain has TRBV6-2 or TRBV6-3 and TRBJ2-1, with 10 positions matching TRBD2. Trimming removed 5 bases from V and 0 bases from J; junction bases left unmatched: 16. CDR3 length: 20 amino acids. CDR1 is MNHEY and CDR2 is SVGEGT in the germline V gene. This chain's CDR3 is CASSPSPGLARFSSYNEQFF. In DNA, the CDR3 is TGTGCCAGCAGTCCCTCTCCGGGACTAGCGAGATTCAGCTCCTACAATGAGCAGTTCTTC.

The chain links TRBV7-9 to TRBJ1-2; 9 positions agree with TRBD1. Germline CDR1 and CDR2: SEHNR and FQNEAQ (reference sequence). V gave up 4 bases and J gave up 12 bases; unmatched junction bases: 9. CDR3 length: 13 amino acids. CDR3 amino acids: CASSWGQGEGDTF. As DNA, the CDR3 is TGTGCCAGCAGCTGGGGACAGGGTGAAGGGGACACCTTC.

The chain has TRBV13 and TRBJ2-5; perhaps TRBD1 as D (6 bases). The CDR3 sequence is 15 residues long. Trimming took 3 bases from V and 5 from J, leaving 16 bases between them. Germline-derived CDR1 and CDR2 are PRHDT and FYEKMQ (reference sequence). This CDR3 is CASSFYTNQGETQYF. The DNA for the CDR3 is TGTGCCAGCAGCTTTTATACCAATCAGGGGGAGACCCAGTACTTC. Filled out from reference TRBV13 and TRBJ2-5, the complete variable domain reads AAGVIQSPRHLIKEKRETATLKCYPIPRHDTVYWYQQGPGQDPQFLISFYEKMQSDKGSIPDRFSAQQFSDYHSELNMSSLELGDSALYFCASSFYTNQGETQYFGPGTRLLVL.

A remark on this clone: At the DNA level, this CDR3 is encoded by other sequences in the same sample as well. The rearrangement links TRBV29-1 to TRBJ1-1; the match to TRBD1 covers 9 bases. CDR3 length: 13 amino acids. Per the germline V gene, CDR1 is SQVTM and CDR2 is ANQGSEA. Losses at the gene ends were 1 base for V and 7 bases for J; bases not matched to a gene: 4. The CDR3 sequence: CSVEGTGALEAFF. CDR3 bases: TGCAGCGTTGAAGGGACAGGGGCCCTTGAAGCTTTCTTT.

V gene TRBV6-5 combines with J gene TRBJ1-5; 8 bases fit TRBD1. The CDR3 spans 14 residues. Losses at the gene ends were 6 bases for V and 2 bases for J; bases not matched to a gene: 3. Germline CDR1 MNHEY, CDR2 SVGAGI. CDR3 sequence: CASSGGQGNQPQHF. CDR3 bases: TGTGCCAGCAGCGGGGGACAGGGCAATCAGCCCCAGCATTTT.

The CDR3 loop is CASSQVGGLPHYGYTF. The DNA of the CDR3 is TGCGCCAGCAGCCAAGTAGGGGGCCTACCCCACTATGGCTACACCTTC. This sequence joins TRBV4-1 and TRBJ1-2, with 7 bases identical to TRBD1. The CDR3 is made up of 16 amino acids. Germline values: CDR1 MGHRA, CDR2 YSYEKL. Trimming at V came to 1 base and at J to 3 bases, leaving 8 bases not matched to a gene.

The chain employs TRBV5-4 and TRBJ2-5; TRBD2 agrees at 8 bases. V gave up 0 bases and J gave up 5 bases; unmatched junction bases: 3. Germline loops: CDR1 SGHNT, CDR2 YYREEE (reference sequence). The CDR3 is made up of 14 amino acids. The DNA for the CDR3 is TGTGCCAGCAGCTTGGTAGCGGGGCCGGAGACCCAGTACTTC. Its translation: CASSLVAGPETQYF. The whole variable domain, filled in from reference TRBV5-4 and TRBJ2-5, reads ETGVTQSPTHLIKTRGQQVTLRCSSQSGHNTVSWYQQALGQGPQFIFQYYREEENGRGNFPPRFSGLQFPNYSSELNVNALELDDSALYLCASSLVAGPETQYFGPGTRLLVL.

V usage is TRBV7-2 and J usage is TRBJ1-3; no definite D call. Trimming removed 5 bases from V and 1 base from J, with 9 bases in between. Germline CDR1 and CDR2: SGHTA and FQGNSA. The CDR3 spans 14 residues. CDR3 DNA sequence: TGTGCCAGCAGCAACATTACGTCTGGAAACACCATATATTTT. Amino acids: CASSNITSGNTIYF.

The chain is built from TRBV19 and TRBJ2-7; TRBD1 agrees at 12 bases. V was pared by 4 bases and J by 2 bases, with 3 bases of the junction left unmatched. The germline CDR1 and CDR2 sequences are LNHDA and SQIVND (reference sequence). The CDR3 is 15 amino acids. The CDR3: CASSKGTGGTYEQYF. Written as DNA, the CDR3 is TGTGCCAGTAGTAAAGGGACAGGGGGCACCTACGAGCAGTACTTC.